This TCR beta chain stems from a study of identical twins. A template switching step contributed a universal primer site, while unique molecular identifiers were present in the cDNA. TCRdb ran MiXCR on the 5' RACE reads and lists one entry per CDR3 protein. The table shows under 350,000 distinct CDR3 sequences, with over 8.5% occurring only once. V lost 10 bases, J lost 1 base, and 14 bases lay in between. The CDR3 runs 13 residues. Germline V gene data show CDR1 as ENHRY and CDR2 as SYGVKD. Study-level findings and limits: Insertions were fewer in abundant cord blood beta clonotypes, whereas memory repertoires showed none of this pattern. Potential partial confounding of zero-insertion analyses by invariant MAIT and iNKT cells was noted. Instead of following the same donors, the conclusions were based on cross-sectional statistical analysis.

Only a few counts were recorded for this clonotype. The antigen remains unidentified. This sample also belongs to another study, concerning yellow fever vaccine responses in identical twins.

The rearrangement uses TRBV10-3 and TRBJ2-7, with D hard to call. Specimen: CD8+ T cells sorted from blood. This TCR came from a woman aged 18-30 years in good health. CDR3 in amino acids: CATTVGRSYEQYF. The CDR3 nucleotides are TGTGCCACCACAGTAGGTAGATCCTACGAGCAGTACTTC.